This T cell receptor (beta chain) is from a study of beta chain features in type 1 diabetes. Expressed TCRB transcripts got sequenced, as all isolated RNA was reverse transcribed. The repertoire was sequenced with immunoSEQ multiplex PCR; TCRdb's copy has only in-frame clones and lacks some. The sample lists under 250,000 clones, approximately 14% seen once, with roughly 0.028% in the top ten. This clone was seen a few times. Its antigen is unidentified. Germline CDR1 SNHLY, CDR2 FYNNEI. The V end was cut by 7 bases, the J end by 0 bases, with 8 bases between. The CDR3 has 13 amino acids. Study observations and caveats: Type 1 diabetes patients showed fewer insertions and more deletions at VDJ junctions.

The clonotype was recovered from a woman aged 40 to 50 in good health. V is TRBV2 and J is TRBJ2-3; TRBD2 might be the D (5 bases). Source material: naive CD4+ T cells from blood. CDR3 residues: CASNRLSTDTQYF. Written as DNA, the CDR3 is TGTGCCAGCAACAGACTAAGCACAGATACGCAGTATTTT. Complete variable domain (other parts from reference TRBV2 and TRBJ2-3): EPEVTQTPSHQVTQMGQEVILRCVPISNHLYFYWYRQILGQKVEFLVSFYNNEISEKSEIFDDQFSVERPDGSNFTLKIRSTKLEDSAMYFCASNRLSTDTQYFGPGTRLTVL.